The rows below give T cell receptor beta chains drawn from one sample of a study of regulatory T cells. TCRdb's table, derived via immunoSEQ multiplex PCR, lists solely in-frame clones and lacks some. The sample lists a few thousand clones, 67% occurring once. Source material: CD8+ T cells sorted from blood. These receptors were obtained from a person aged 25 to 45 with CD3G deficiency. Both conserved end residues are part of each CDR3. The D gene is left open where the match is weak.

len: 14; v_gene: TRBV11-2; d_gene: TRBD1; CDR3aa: CASSLEQGAYEQYF
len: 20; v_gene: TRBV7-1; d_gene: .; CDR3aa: CASSSVGLRGAPSSYNEQFF
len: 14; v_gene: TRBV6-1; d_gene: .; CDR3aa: CASSEVGSGYEQYF
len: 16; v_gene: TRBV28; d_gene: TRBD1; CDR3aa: CASSSFRGYRGYEQYF
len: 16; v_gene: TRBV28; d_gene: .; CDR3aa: CASSDRDRGMNTEAFF
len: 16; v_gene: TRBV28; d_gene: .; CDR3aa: CASSLFRSGRNTEAFF
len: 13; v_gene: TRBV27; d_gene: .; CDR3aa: CASSPGITYEQYF
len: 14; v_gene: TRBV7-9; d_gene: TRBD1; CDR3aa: CASSLAGTDSPLHF
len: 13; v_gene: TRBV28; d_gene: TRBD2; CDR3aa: CASGLAGANEQFF
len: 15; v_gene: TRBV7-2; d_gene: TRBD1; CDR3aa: CASSPYGQGGQKQYF
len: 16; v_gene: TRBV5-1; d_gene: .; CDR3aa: CASSLGSRGLQETQYF
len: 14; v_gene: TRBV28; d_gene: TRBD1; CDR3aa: CASSFGQGAWEQYF
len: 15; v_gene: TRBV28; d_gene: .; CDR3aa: CASSLAPEGGQPQHF
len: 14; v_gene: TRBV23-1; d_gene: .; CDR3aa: CASTRGTLDEKLFF
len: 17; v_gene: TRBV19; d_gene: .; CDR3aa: CASSIRTQVSGEDTQYF
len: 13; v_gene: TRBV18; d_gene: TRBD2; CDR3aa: CASSTGLASIQYF
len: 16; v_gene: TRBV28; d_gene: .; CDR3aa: CASSEQGRALSYEQYF
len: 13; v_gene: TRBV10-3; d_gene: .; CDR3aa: CATKSGGSSPLHF
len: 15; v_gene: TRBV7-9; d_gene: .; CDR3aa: CASSSRAVSTDTQYF
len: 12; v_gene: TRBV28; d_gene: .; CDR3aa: CASSGVGDEQYF
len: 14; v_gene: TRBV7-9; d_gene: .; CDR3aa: CASSLEDSRDGYTF
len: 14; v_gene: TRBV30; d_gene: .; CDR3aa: CAWSGGQTTDTQYF
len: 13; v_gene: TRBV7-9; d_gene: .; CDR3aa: CATTDKSSYEQYF
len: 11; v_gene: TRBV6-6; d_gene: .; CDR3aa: CASSRGDGYTF
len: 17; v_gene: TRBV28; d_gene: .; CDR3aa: CASSPRDLSDNSYEQYF
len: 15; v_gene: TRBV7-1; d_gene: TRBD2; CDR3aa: CASSLSGSFHNEQFF
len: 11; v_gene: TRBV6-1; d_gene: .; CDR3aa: CASSQLTPLHF
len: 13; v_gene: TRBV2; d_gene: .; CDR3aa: CASSLGQRETQYF
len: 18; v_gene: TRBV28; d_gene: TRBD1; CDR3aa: CASSLMDGRDRVFDGYTF
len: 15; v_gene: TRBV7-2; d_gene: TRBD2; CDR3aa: CASSLVAGGGETQYF
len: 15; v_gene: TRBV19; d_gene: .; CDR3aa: CASSPPGRGTGELFF
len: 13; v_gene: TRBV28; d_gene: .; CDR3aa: CASSPRELYGYTF
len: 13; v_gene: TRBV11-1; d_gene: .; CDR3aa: CASSLAATLRQFF
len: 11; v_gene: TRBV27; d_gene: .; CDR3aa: CASSSGFRAFF
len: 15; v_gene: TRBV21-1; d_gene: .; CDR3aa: CASSKVETGNEKLFF
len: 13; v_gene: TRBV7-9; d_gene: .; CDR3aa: CASSLGSYNEQFF
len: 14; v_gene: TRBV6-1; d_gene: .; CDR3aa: CASSETGYHTEAFF